The rows below give T cell receptor beta chains drawn from one sample of a study of regulatory T cells in long-lasting Graves disease. TCRdb processed the multiplex PCR reads anew with MiXCR; each CDR3 protein has one entry. The sample contains about 320,000 distinct CDR3 sequences, 15% to 20% of which appear only once. The material was peripheral blood mononuclear cells (PBMCs), obtained at new diagnosis, from a patient treated with antithyroid drugs. These receptors all come from a female donor with Graves disease. Both conserved end residues are part of each CDR3. Each record gives: CDR3 length, clone size, V gene, J gene, D gene, CDR3 DNA, CDR3 protein. D genes are given only for firm matches. Only part of the rows carry a size: once, few, many, or a class if the clone is expanded.

15	many	TRBV7-8	TRBJ1-5	NA	TGTGCCAGCAGCTTCCGGGCGTCCAGCAATCAGCCCCAGCATTTT	CASSFRASSNQPQHF
12	many	TRBV6-1	TRBJ2-7	NA	TGTGCCACCGCCCCGTGGCAACTCGAGCAGTACTTC	CATAPWQLEQYF
13	NA	TRBV6-1	TRBJ1-1	NA	TGTGCCAGCCAGCAGCCAGGGAACACTGAAGCTTTCTTT	CASQQPGNTEAFF
12	many	TRBV6-1	TRBJ1-4	NA	TGTGCCAGCAGTGAGTCCAGTTTGGTTTGGTTTTTT	CASSESSLVWFF
15	many	TRBV2	TRBJ1-6	NA	TGTGCCAGCAGTGAGTTCCGGGAGTATAATTCACCCCTCCACTTT	CASSEFREYNSPLHF
14	many	TRBV25-1	TRBJ1-1	NA	TGTGCCAGCAGTGAATCGACTTTGAGCACTGAAGCTTTCTTT	CASSESTLSTEAFF
16	few	TRBV7-9	TRBJ2-7	NA	TGTGCCAGCAGCTTAACTTCCGGGATGTCTCCCTACGAGCAGTACTTC	CASSLTSGMSPYEQYF
12	few	TRBV20-1	TRBJ2-1	NA	TGCAGTGCTAGAGTGGGGGAGAATGAGCAGTTCTTC	CSARVGENEQFF
16	many	TRBV3-1	TRBJ2-1	NA	TGTGCCAGCAGCCCCGGCGTGGAATCAGGGGACAATGAGCAGTTCTTC	CASSPGVESGDNEQFF
16	many	TRBV12-3/TRBV12-4	TRBJ2-3	NA	TGTGCCAGCAGTTTAGAGCAGGGGCGCGGGTATCATACGCAGTATTTT	CASSLEQGRGYHTQYF
17	many	TRBV27	TRBJ2-3	TRBD2	TGTGCCAGCAGTTCACCCGGGACTAGCGGGAGCACAGATACGCAGTATTTT	CASSSPGTSGSTDTQYF
16	many	TRBV3-1	TRBJ2-7	TRBD2	TGTGCCAGCAGCCAGGCGACTAGCGGGAGGGGATACGAGCAGTACTTC	CASSQATSGRGYEQYF
15	many	TRBV19	TRBJ2-3	NA	TGTGCCACCAAGGAGCAGGGGGGATTGGCAGATACGCAGTATTTT	CATKEQGGLADTQYF
15	many	TRBV9	TRBJ2-7	NA	TGTGCCAGCAGCGAGGGAGTAGGGGGGGCCTACGAGCAGTACTTC	CASSEGVGGAYEQYF
17	many	TRBV20-1	TRBJ1-6	TRBD1	TGCAGTGCTAGGGTCCCCGAACAGGGGACGAGGGGATCACCCCTCCACTTT	CSARVPEQGTRGSPLHF
14	many	TRBV6-5	TRBJ2-7	NA	TGTGCCAGCAGTTACAGGGGGACCGCCTACGAGCAGTACTTC	CASSYRGTAYEQYF
13	many	TRBV24-1	TRBJ2-7	NA	TGTGCCACCAGTGGGAGCGCTCAGGGGAAGCAGTACTTC	CATSGSAQGKQYF
12	few	TRBV10-3	TRBJ1-1	TRBD1	TGTGCCATCAGGGAGGGGGCGGGAGAAGCTTTCTTT	CAIREGAGEAFF
19	many	TRBV12-3/TRBV12-4	TRBJ2-7	TRBD1	TGTGCCAGCAGTCCCTTCAGGGGACAGGGAACCAAAGGCTCCTACGAGCAGTACTTC	CASSPFRGQGTKGSYEQYF
16	many	TRBV9	TRBJ2-3	NA	TGTGCCAGCAGCCGTAGGTGGGGACAAGCCTCAGATACGCAGTATTTT	CASSRRWGQASDTQYF
13	NA	TRBV30	TRBJ1-1	NA	TGTGCCTGGAGTGTACCGGCGAAGACTGAAGCTTTCTTT	CAWSVPAKTEAFF
15	many	TRBV19	TRBJ1-6	TRBD1	TGTGCCAGTAGTTCTCCGGGACAGGGGATTTCACCCCTCCACTTT	CASSSPGQGISPLHF
13	many	TRBV5-6	TRBJ2-5	NA	TGTGCCAGCAGCTTGGCCGTTGGGGAGACCCAGTACTTC	CASSLAVGETQYF
15	NA	TRBV12-3/TRBV12-4	TRBJ1-5	TRBD1	TGTGCCAGCACCTCAAGAACAGGGGGCAATCAGCCCCAGCATTTT	CASTSRTGGNQPQHF
15	NA	TRBV30	TRBJ1-6	NA	TGTGCCTGGAATATGGGACTCTTCTATAATTCACCCCTCCACTTT	CAWNMGLFYNSPLHF
14	few	TRBV5-6	TRBJ2-7	NA	TGTGCCAGCAGCTTGGTGGACAGCACCTACGAGCAGTACTTC	CASSLVDSTYEQYF
13	many	TRBV20-1	TRBJ1-1	NA	TGCAGTGCTCCCTCATGGGGGGGCACTGAAGCTTTCTTT	CSAPSWGGTEAFF
16	many	TRBV11-2	TRBJ1-2	TRBD1	TGTGCCAGCAGCAAGAACCCCGGGACAGGACACTATGGCTACACCTTC	CASSKNPGTGHYGYTF
15	NA	TRBV3-1	TRBJ2-5	TRBD2	TGTGCCAGCAGCCAAGATCGGACTAGCGGGAGGGCGAAGTTCTTC	CASSQDRTSGRAKFF
16	NA	TRBV11-3	TRBJ1-4	NA	TGTGCCAGCAGCCCAGGACAGACCACAACTAATGAAAAACTGTTTTTT	CASSPGQTTTNEKLFF
15	many	TRBV19	TRBJ2-1	TRBD2	TGTGCCAGTAGTCCTAGCGGGTGGTCCTACAATGAGCAGTTCTTC	CASSPSGWSYNEQFF
14	few	TRBV19	TRBJ2-1	TRBD2	TGTGCCAGTAGTTATAGCGGGAGGGCTAATGAGCAGTTCTTC	CASSYSGRANEQFF